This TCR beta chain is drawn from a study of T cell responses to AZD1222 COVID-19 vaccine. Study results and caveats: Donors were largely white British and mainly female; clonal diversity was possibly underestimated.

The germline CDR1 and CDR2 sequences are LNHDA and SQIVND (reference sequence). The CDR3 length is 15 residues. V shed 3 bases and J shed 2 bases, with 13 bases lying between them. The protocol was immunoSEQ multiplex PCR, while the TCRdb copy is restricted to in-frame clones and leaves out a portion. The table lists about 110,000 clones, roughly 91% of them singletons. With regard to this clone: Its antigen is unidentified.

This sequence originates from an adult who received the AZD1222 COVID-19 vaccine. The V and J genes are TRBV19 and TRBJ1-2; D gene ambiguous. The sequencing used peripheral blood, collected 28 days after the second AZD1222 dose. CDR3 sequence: CASSIPRGGNYGYTF. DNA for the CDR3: TGTGCCAGTAGTATCCCCCGTGGAGGGAACTATGGCTACACCTTC.